This TCR beta chain was recorded in a study of shared clonotypes between healthy human individuals. Whole-study context: Donors consisted of a couple of women and a few men between 18 and 49. Study results and caveats: Larger estimated richness was generally seen in naive subsets than in memory subsets.

Measured with immunoSEQ multiplex PCR; TCRdb has only the in-frame clones, and not every one. The data contain about 2.4 million clones, more than 80% of them singletons. CD45RA-negative memory and CD45RA+ naive subsets were split from the CD4+ cells. On this clone: As yet, its antigen is unknown.

The TCR comes from a man between 18 and 35 years old in good health. The sequenced sample consisted of naive CD4+ T cells sorted from blood. The subset denotes: CD45RA+ positively selected.

The DNA of the CDR3 is TGTGCCAGCCGCCCCAGCGGGAGTCTAGAGACCCAGTACTTC. This gives the protein CASRPSGSLETQYF. This chain connects TRBV6-5 to TRBJ2-5; 8 nucleotides line up with TRBD2. V dropped 8 bases and J dropped 4; count of bases not matched to a gene: 9. This CDR3 contains 14 residues. Germline assignment: CDR1 MNHEY and CDR2 SVGAGI.